This T cell receptor (beta chain) was sequenced during a study of blood T cell repertoires in COVID-19. Study information: The samples span acute and convalescent COVID-19 from the United States, Italy and Spain.

Sequenced by immunoSEQ multiplex PCR; TCRdb stores in-frame clones only, minus some. The table has about 330,000 clones, more than 75% seen once; the top ten hold 1.5% to 2%. CDR3 length equals 16 residues. J gave up 5 bases and V 0 bases, and 6 bases lay outside the gene matches. The germline gives CDR1 MNHNY, CDR2 SVGAGI (reference sequence). The sample taken for sequencing was peripheral blood. The TCR sequence derives from a woman aged 45-59 years with acute or convalescent COVID-19. V and J are TRBV6-6 and TRBJ2-4; TRBD1 agrees at 8 bases. The CDR3 spells CASSYSLDRAQNIQYF. CDR3 DNA: TGTGCCAGCAGTTACTCCCTGGACAGGGCCCAAAACATTCAGTACTTC.